Listed below are T cell receptor beta chains from one sample, sequenced in a study of blood T cell repertoires in COVID-19. The table came from immunoSEQ multiplex PCR; TCRdb's copy has only in-frame clones and leaves some out. Of 70,000 or so clones in the sample, about 85% were seen once. The specimen was peripheral blood. These receptors came from a man of 80 years or more with acute or convalescent COVID-19. Both conserved end residues are part of each CDR3. Each record gives: V gene, CDR3 protein.

v_call: TRBV7-2
cdr3_aa: CASSLAGTRKQFF

v_call: TRBV5-1
cdr3_aa: CASSSGLAGVQETQYF

v_call: TRBV2
cdr3_aa: CASTQAGLAYEQYF

v_call: TRBV7-8
cdr3_aa: CASSLRSGTGVMNTEAFF

v_call: TRBV3-1/TRBV3-2
cdr3_aa: CASSLRGGAEAFF

v_call: TRBV18
cdr3_aa: CASSPPTGGSNSPLHF

v_call: TRBV14
cdr3_aa: CASSQAGQASANGYTF

v_call: TRBV5-4
cdr3_aa: CASSSDRGVTEAFF

v_call: TRBV5-6
cdr3_aa: CASSPNRGYNSPLHF

v_call: TRBV20-1
cdr3_aa: CSASGSADTQYF

v_call: TRBV4-2
cdr3_aa: CASSQNPNGNTGELFF

v_call: TRBV6-1
cdr3_aa: CASSGTPQPQHF

v_call: TRBV7-2
cdr3_aa: CASSLKGYEKLFF

v_call: TRBV6-2/TRBV6-3
cdr3_aa: CASSDGTSDGYTF

v_call: TRBV27
cdr3_aa: CVSSPHRDRGHEQYF

v_call: TRBV28
cdr3_aa: CASSADITGNYGYTF

v_call: TRBV7-9
cdr3_aa: CASSPRDRTEAFF

v_call: TRBV27
cdr3_aa: CASSFSGRFLYEQYF

v_call: TRBV10-3
cdr3_aa: CAISESTGSAGELFF

v_call: TRBV2
cdr3_aa: CASSESGRDNGYTF

v_call: TRBV4-2
cdr3_aa: CASSQEGLAGTYEQYF

v_call: TRBV29-1
cdr3_aa: CSVGVQGNSPLHF

v_call: TRBV11-3
cdr3_aa: CASSTYTGLKYNEQFF

v_call: TRBV3-1/TRBV3-2
cdr3_aa: CASSPATGYNSPLHF

v_call: TRBV5-1
cdr3_aa: CASSLAGRNTEAFF

v_call: TRBV6-1
cdr3_aa: CASSEGGSLLGYTF

v_call: TRBV7-8
cdr3_aa: CASSRALAGAGELFF

v_call: TRBV30
cdr3_aa: CAWSPGGTTDTQYF

v_call: TRBV29-1
cdr3_aa: CSVRTGSYGYTF

v_call: TRBV30
cdr3_aa: CAWRAKDRVLRAFF

v_call: TRBV7-2
cdr3_aa: CASSLRLGGNQPQHF

v_call: TRBV11-3
cdr3_aa: CASSLPLVTEQFF

v_call: TRBV9
cdr3_aa: CASSARVNYNEQFF

v_call: TRBV11-3
cdr3_aa: CASLSTDTQYF

v_call: TRBV19
cdr3_aa: CASSIGTGTSGYNEQFF

v_call: TRBV27
cdr3_aa: CASSSLSWGTSGRAFGEQFF

v_call: TRBV27
cdr3_aa: CASSLSAGRSTDTQYF

v_call: TRBV21-1
cdr3_aa: CANDRRGTEAFF

v_call: TRBV5-1
cdr3_aa: CASSPRGGNQPQHF

v_call: TRBV5-5
cdr3_aa: CASSTVGSQPQHF

v_call: TRBV5-8
cdr3_aa: CASSPGTLGETQYF

v_call: TRBV30
cdr3_aa: CAWSVLGGETQYF

v_call: TRBV5-1
cdr3_aa: CASSLRAGPWGELFF

v_call: TRBV5-4
cdr3_aa: CASSPRDINYGYTF

v_call: TRBV3-1/TRBV3-2
cdr3_aa: CASSLSTGTEQFF

v_call: TRBV6-5
cdr3_aa: CASSRRVDELEKLFF